This T cell receptor beta chain stems from a study of T cell repertoires in cytomegalovirus infection. This clonotype was seen more than once but under ten times. The antigen is not known. Germline CDR1 reads SGHNT; CDR2 reads YENEEA. The CDR3 length is 18 residues. Unmatched junction bases numbered 10, after V lost 5 bases and J lost 4 bases. TCRdb re-derived calls from the reads in MiXCR, one entry per CDR3 protein. The sample yields about 830,000 distinct CDR3 sequences, about 31% seen once. The receptor was derived from a human donor in good health (CMV status not recorded). Some clones in this sample may be carry-over from other donors' samples. Sequences were derived from cultured CD8+ T cells from PBMCs, sampled from culture after CMV antigen stimulation. J is TRBJ2-1 and V is TRBV11-3, with 14 bases matching TRBD2. CDR3 DNA: TGTGCCAGCAGCCTTTCTTACGGACTAGCGGGGGGATACAATGAGCAGTTCTTC. Its translation: CASSLSYGLAGGYNEQFF. Together with reference TRBV11-3 and TRBJ2-1, the CDR3 gives the full variable domain: EAGVVQSPRYKIIEKKQPVAFWCNPISGHNTLYWYLQNLGQGPELLIRYENEEAVDDSQLPKDRFSAERLKGVDSTLKIQPAELGDSAVYLCASSLSYGLAGGYNEQFFGPGTRLTVL.